The 30 T cell receptor beta chains below were found in one sample sequenced in a study of blood T cell repertoires in COVID-19. Here immunoSEQ multiplex PCR was the method, and the copy in TCRdb shows in-frame clones only, minus some. The sample records about 260,000 clones, more than 80% being singletons. The specimen was PBMCs or T cells enriched from blood (not recorded which). The source of these receptors is a woman younger than 30 who had recovered from COVID-19.

V is TRBV19 and J is TRBJ1-6; 11 nucleotides agree with TRBD1. Germline V gene sequence: CDR1 LNHDA, CDR2 SQIVND (reference sequence). V shed 8 bases and J 15 bases; nucleotides not matched to a gene: 9. This CDR3 contains 13 residues. For the CDR3, the DNA is TGTGCCAGTTCTATTGGGGGGACAGGGGGCCTCCACTTT. Its protein product is CASSIGGTGGLHF.

The rearrangement joins TRBV28 to TRBJ1-2; D is perhaps TRBD1 (5 bases). Per the germline V gene, CDR1 is MDHEN and CDR2 is SYDVKM. This CDR3 has 16 amino acids. The V end lost 3 bases, the J end lost 4 bases, and 18 bases lay between the germline ends. CDR3 sequence: CASSFRGVAGSYGYTF. DNA for the CDR3: TGTGCCAGCAGTTTCCGGGGGGTGGCGGGGTCCTATGGCTACACCTTC.

The rearrangement links TRBV6-5 to TRBJ1-1, with TRBD1 identical over 7 bases. Trimming at V came to 5 bases and at J to 0 bases, leaving 3 bases not matched to a gene. CDR3 length: 14 residues. Germline V gene sequence: CDR1 MNHEY, CDR2 SVGAGI. The CDR3 DNA reads TGTGCCAGCAGTCGACAGGGTATGAACACTGAAGCTTTCTTT. Translating it yields CASSRQGMNTEAFF.

The rearrangement joins TRBV10-2 to TRBJ1-1; a weak D match, TRBD1 (6 bases). The CDR3 has 12 residues. V lost 4 bases, J lost 6 bases, and 9 bases lay in between. Germline V gene sequence: CDR1 WSHSY, CDR2 SAAADI. This chain's CDR3 is CASSVGGAEAFF. The CDR3 bases are TGCGCCAGCAGTGTAGGGGGGGCTGAAGCTTTCTTT.

The CDR3 coding sequence is TGCGCCAGCAGTTTACACGAACCCTCTGGGGCCAACGTCCTGACTTTC. This sequence encodes CASSLHEPSGANVLTF. The V call is TRBV5-1, the J call TRBJ2-6; D remains unclear. CDR1 is SGHRS, CDR2 YFSETQ, per germline. Trimming shortened V by 5 bases and J by 0 bases, and 12 bases separated the two germline ends. The CDR3 is 16 residues long.

The rearrangement joins TRBV6-6 to TRBJ2-3, with unresolved D. V dropped 5 bases and J dropped 11 bases, with 14 bases sitting between them. The CDR3 covers 12 residues. Germline CDR1 reads MNHNY; CDR2 reads SVGAGI (reference sequence). The CDR3 sequence is CASSAVPTGQYF. In nucleotides, the CDR3 is TGTGCCAGCAGTGCGGTCCCAACGGGGCAGTATTTT.

A note on this clone: The sample carries other DNA sequences with the same CDR3. The J gene is TRBJ2-1, the V gene TRBV30; D is unclear. Germline V gene lookup returns CDR1 GTSNPN and CDR2 SVGIG (reference sequence). Trimming removed 3 bases from V and 3 bases from J, with 3 bases in between. CDR3 length: 11 amino acids. This CDR3 reads CAWRYYNEQFF. CDR3 DNA: TGTGCCTGGAGGTACTACAATGAGCAGTTCTTC.

The J gene is TRBJ1-4, the V gene TRBV5-1, with D possibly being TRBD1 (5 bases). Trimming took off 5 bases at V and 5 bases at J, with 10 bases between the two ends. Germline V CDR1 and CDR2: SGHRS, YFSETQ. The CDR3 has 13 residues. The CDR3 region is CASSPAGNEKLFF. DNA of the CDR3: TGCGCCAGCAGTCCTGCAGGGAATGAAAAACTGTTTTTT. Full variable domain (missing parts from reference TRBV5-1 and TRBJ1-4): KAGVTQTPRYLIKTRGQQVTLSCSPISGHRSVSWYQQTPGQGLQFLFEYFSETQRNKGNFPGRFSGRQFSNSRSEMNVSTLELGDSALYLCASSPAGNEKLFFGSGTQLSVL.

The chain joins TRBV6-5 to TRBJ1-2; the match to TRBD1 covers 7 bases. Unmatched junction bases numbered 13, after V lost 8 bases and J lost 4 bases. This CDR3 is 15 amino acids long. CDR1 MNHEY and CDR2 SVGAGI come from the germline V gene. DNA of the CDR3: TGTGCCAGCCGGGGGAGGATGACAGGGAGCTATGGCTACACCTTC. Residues: CASRGRMTGSYGYTF.

J is TRBJ2-7 and V is TRBV27; the D is unclear. CDR1 is MNHEY, CDR2 SMNVEV, per germline (reference sequence). The CDR3 contains 12 residues. V lost 5 bases to trimming and J lost 6 bases, with 11 bases between them. CDR3 DNA sequence: TGTGCCAGCAGTGTCGGGTCGGGCGAGCAGTACTTC. This codes for CASSVGSGEQYF.

The chain joins TRBV5-1 to TRBJ2-1, with 8 bases lining up with TRBD1. Germline assignment: CDR1 SGHRS and CDR2 YFSETQ. Trimming took 1 base from V and 6 from J; bases not matched to a gene: 0. The length of the CDR3 is 13 residues. The CDR3 is CASSLTGGNEQFF. The CDR3 DNA reads TGCGCCAGCAGCTTGACAGGGGGCAATGAGCAGTTCTTC.

J is TRBJ1-5 and V is TRBV10-3; TRBD1 agrees at 8 bases. The CDR3 runs to 14 residues. Germline values: CDR1 ENHRY, CDR2 SYGVKD. V lost 6 bases and J lost 0; bases outside the gene matches: 1. DNA for the CDR3: TGTGCCATCAGCGGGACAGGTAGCAATCAGCCCCAGCATTTT. Protein: CAISGTGSNQPQHF.

The rearrangement joins TRBV7-9 to TRBJ1-1; D call uncertain. Germline V lookup: CDR1 SEHNR, CDR2 FQNEAQ (reference sequence). V gave up 4 bases and J gave up 8 bases, with 8 bases separating them. CDR3 size: 11 residues. This CDR3 is CASSSSVEAFF. DNA of the CDR3: TGTGCCAGCAGCTCTTCTGTAGAAGCTTTCTTT.

This clone was detected only once. This rearrangement joins TRBV9 to TRBJ2-7, with D possibly TRBD2 on 7 matching bases. Germline loops: CDR1 SGDLS, CDR2 YYNGEE. This CDR3 comprises 15 residues. V gave up 4 bases and J gave up 4 bases, with 18 bases separating them. CDR3 residues: CASSRGAGRGYEQYF. In nucleotides, the CDR3 is TGTGCCAGCAGCCGCGGGGCAGGGAGGGGGTACGAGCAGTACTTC.

This clone was counted a single time. The chain joins TRBV9 to TRBJ1-5; TRBD1 is a possible D gene (6 bases). Germline CDR1 reads SGDLS; CDR2 reads YYNGEE. The CDR3 is made up of 15 amino acids. V shed 4 bases and J shed 0 bases, with 11 bases lying between them. This chain's CDR3 is CASSRGSNSNQPQHF. The DNA for the CDR3 is TGTGCCAGCAGCAGGGGGTCTAATAGCAATCAGCCCCAGCATTTT.

The chain recombines TRBV6-7 with TRBJ1-1, with 10 bases that match TRBD1. TRBV6-7 is annotated as an ORF whose role is uncertain. This CDR3 has 21 amino acids. After removal of 0 bases from V and 3 bases from J, the junction contained 19 bases not matched to a gene. The CDR3 sequence: CASSYSMGQGGGQGMDTEAFF. CDR3 DNA sequence: TGTGCCAGCAGTTACTCGATGGGGCAGGGAGGGGGACAGGGGATGGACACTGAAGCTTTCTTT.

The V gene is TRBV12-3 or TRBV12-4, the J gene TRBJ2-1; 8 nucleotides line up with TRBD2. The CDR3 runs 12 residues. Trimming took 5 bases from V and 9 from J; bases not matched to a gene: 3. Here the CDR3 DNA reads TGTGCCAGCAGTCCGGCGGGGGGTGAGCAGTTCTTC. It encodes CASSPAGGEQFF.

This clone was observed a few times. The chain links TRBV3-1 (or the pseudogene TRBV3-2) to TRBJ1-4, with a tentative D call TRBD1 (6 bases). From germline, CDR1 is LGHDT and CDR2 YNNKEL (reference sequence). V was pared by 4 bases and J by 0 bases, with 15 bases between. This CDR3 has 17 residues. CDR3 DNA: TGTGCCAGCAGCCCGGGACACGGCACCGCAACTAATGAAAAACTGTTTTTT. Encoded protein: CASSPGHGTATNEKLFF.

This clone occurred a few times. The gene calls are TRBV28 and TRBJ2-7; 11 bases line up with TRBD2. J was trimmed by 0 bases and V by 3 bases; bases with no gene match: 7. Per germline, CDR1 MDHEN and CDR2 SYDVKM. This CDR3 comprises 17 residues. The CDR3: CASSFLAGGLASYEQYF. DNA for the CDR3: TGTGCCAGCAGTTTCCTAGCGGGGGGACTCGCCTCCTACGAGCAGTACTTC.

The CDR3 is CATSKEAPEPQHF. DNA of the CDR3: TGTGCCACCAGCAAGGAGGCGCCGGAGCCCCAGCATTTT. J is TRBJ1-5 and V is TRBV15; D unresolved. The germline V gene encodes CDR1 LNHNV and CDR2 YYDKDF (reference sequence). V dropped 4 bases and J dropped 8 bases, with 12 bases sitting between them. This CDR3 is built from 13 residues.

This clone showed up just a few times. This CDR3 reads CASSSGGADTQYF. CDR3 DNA sequence: TGTGCCAGCAGCAGCGGTGGGGCAGATACGCAGTATTTT. The chain links TRBV2 to TRBJ2-3, with D maybe TRBD2 (5 bases). Trimming took off 6 bases at V and 4 bases at J, with 11 bases between the two ends. This CDR3 comprises 13 residues. Germline V gene data show CDR1 as SNHLY and CDR2 as FYNNEI.

This chain's CDR3 is CASSYWTDTSYNEQFF. Written as DNA, the CDR3 is TGTGCCAGCAGTTACTGGACAGACACTTCCTACAATGAGCAGTTCTTC. This chain uses TRBV6-5 with TRBJ2-1; D may be TRBD1 (6 bases). The CDR3 totals 16 residues. V lost 1 base, J lost 1 base, and 11 bases lay in between. Germline CDR1 MNHEY, CDR2 SVGAGI.

This clone was seen once. The chain couples TRBV5-6 to TRBJ2-3, with TRBD2 identical over 10 bases. Germline CDR1 SGHDT, CDR2 YYEEEE. The V and J ends lost 4 bases and 5 bases, in that order; junction bases with no gene match: 7. The CDR3 spans 15 residues. CDR3 sequence reads: CASSRAGGPVDTQYF. CDR3 DNA sequence: TGTGCCAGCAGCCGAGCGGGGGGGCCTGTAGATACGCAGTATTTT.

The chain couples TRBV28 to TRBJ1-2; 8 nucleotides line up with TRBD1. Germline V CDR1 and CDR2: MDHEN, SYDVKM. Trimming cost V 6 bases and J 8 bases; bases outside gene matches: 14. The CDR3 runs 15 residues. This chain's CDR3 is CASRTGQGGGWGYTF. The DNA of the CDR3 is TGTGCCAGCAGGACCGGACAGGGTGGCGGATGGGGCTACACCTTC.

This sequence joins TRBV4-2 and TRBJ2-7; D is possibly TRBD2 (5 bases). CDR3 size: 16 residues. The V and J ends lost 3 bases and 0 bases respectively, with 15 bases between them. Germline loops: CDR1 LGHNA, CDR2 YNFKEQ. CDR3 loop: CASSQDQTTLSYEQYF. The CDR3 DNA sequence: TGTGCCAGCAGCCAGGACCAGACTACCCTCTCCTACGAGCAGTACTTC.

CDR3 nucleotides: TGCGCCAGCAGCCCAGGACAGGGGGCGGGAACAGATACGCAGTATTTT. Protein: CASSPGQGAGTDTQYF. This chain links TRBV5-1 with TRBJ2-3, with 11 nucleotides matching TRBD1. The CDR3 runs 16 residues. Germline CDR1 and CDR2: SGHRS and YFSETQ. After removal of 4 bases from V and 3 bases from J, the junction contained 7 bases not matched to a gene.

V is TRBV10-3 and J is TRBJ2-7, with TRBD2 as a possible D gene (5 bases). Germline CDR1 reads ENHRY; CDR2 reads SYGVKD. The CDR3 spans 16 residues. V lost 1 base to trimming and J lost 2 bases, with 15 bases between them. CDR3 loop: CAISELLGTITYEQYF. The CDR3, as DNA: TGTGCCATCAGTGAGTTACTAGGTACCATCACCTACGAGCAGTACTTC.

V and J are TRBV6-5 and TRBJ2-1, with D possibly being TRBD2 (5 bases). CDR3 length: 15 amino acids. The V gene's germline CDR1 is MNHEY and CDR2 SVGAGI. V lost 8 bases to trimming and J lost 3 bases, with 17 bases between them. The CDR3 nucleotides read TGTGCCAGCGGCTCCGCCGGACTTTACTACAATGAGCAGTTCTTC. Translating it yields CASGSAGLYYNEQFF.

V gene TRBV11-2 combines with J gene TRBJ2-5; 8 nucleotides agree with TRBD2. The CDR3 has 16 amino acids. Germline assignment: CDR1 SGHAT and CDR2 FQNNGV. Trimming cost V 1 base and J 4 bases; bases outside gene matches: 8. In nucleotides, the CDR3 is TGTGCCAGCAGCTTAGCGGCCGGGGGGGGTGGAGAGACCCAGTACTTC. Its translation is CASSLAAGGGGETQYF.

J is TRBJ1-1 and V is TRBV9, with 8 bases lining up with TRBD1. CDR3 size: 14 residues. Germline values: CDR1 SGDLS, CDR2 YYNGEE. V was clipped by 6 bases and J by 0 bases; unmatched bases: 4. The CDR3 sequence: CASNRDRMNTEAFF. For the CDR3, the DNA is TGTGCCAGCAACCGGGACAGGATGAACACTGAAGCTTTCTTT.